The 14 T cell receptor beta chains below come from one sample, sequenced in a study of TIL therapy for anti-PD-1-resistant metastatic lung cancer. The libraries were made with immunoSEQ v3. Measured with immunoSEQ multiplex PCR; TCRdb has only the in-frame clones, and not every one. Among 25,000 to 30,000 clones listed, 60% to 70% were seen once. This sample's time point: pre-treatment sample, taken before nivolumab and TIL therapy. The tumor samples were excised metastases, mostly pleural nodules or supraclavicular lymph nodes. The sequenced sample was tumor tissue, obtained at baseline. The receptors stem from a woman between 30 and 80 years old with non-small cell lung cancer.

V and J are TRBV30 and TRBJ2-7, with 7 bases that match TRBD1. CDR1 is GTSNPN, CDR2 SVGIG, per germline (reference sequence). The CDR3 runs 14 residues. Unmatched junction bases numbered 7, after V lost 1 base and J lost 4 bases. The CDR3 is CAWSADRVGYEQYF. The CDR3 DNA is TGTGCCTGGAGTGCTGACAGGGTAGGGTACGAGCAGTACTTC.

The chain recombines TRBV5-1 with TRBJ1-3; a weak D match, TRBD1 (6 bases). Germline assignment: CDR1 SGHRS and CDR2 YFSETQ. Trimming pared 3 bases from V and 0 bases from J, leaving 19 bases between. There are 18 residues in the CDR3. DNA for the CDR3: TGCGCCAGCAGCTATTTCGGGGGCAGTACAACCTCTGGAAACACCATATATTTT. Its protein is CASSYFGGSTTSGNTIYF.

This clone has more than one count but fewer than ten. The chain has TRBV6-4 and TRBJ1-1, with a tentative D call TRBD1 (6 bases). The CDR3 extends over 13 amino acids. The germline V gene encodes CDR1 MRHNA and CDR2 SNTAGT. Trimming cost V 5 bases and J 3 bases, with 10 bases left between them. The CDR3 coding sequence is TGTGCCAGCAGTTTAAACAGGGACACTGAAGCTTTCTTT. Its protein product is CASSLNRDTEAFF.

J is TRBJ1-1 and V is TRBV6-5, with no clear D. V was trimmed by 4 bases and J by 0 bases, leaving 6 bases between them. This CDR3 comprises 13 residues. The germline CDR1 and CDR2 sequences are MNHEY and SVGAGI. The CDR3 region is CASSSGMNTEAFF. CDR3 nucleotide sequence: TGTGCCAGCAGTTCGGGCATGAACACTGAAGCTTTCTTT.

This chain's CDR3 is CASSATLYEQYF. The CDR3 DNA reads as TGTGCCAGCAGCGCTACCCTATACGAGCAGTACTTC. The chain uses TRBV6-1 and TRBJ2-7; D is ambiguous. Germline CDR1 MNHNS, CDR2 SASEGT. Trimming stripped 6 bases from V and 4 bases from J, with 10 bases between. The CDR3 has 12 residues.

The chain employs TRBV4-2 and TRBJ2-1; TRBD2 matches 10 bases. The CDR3 has 16 amino acids. From germline, CDR1 is LGHNA and CDR2 YNFKEQ. The V segment lost 4 bases and the J segment 7 bases; nucleotides outside the gene matches: 10. CDR3 sequence (DNA): TGTGCCAGCAGCCCTCGACCTAGCGGGAGTTGGAATGAGCAGTTCTTC. This encodes CASSPRPSGSWNEQFF.

J is TRBJ2-5 and V is TRBV5-6, with 8 bases identical to TRBD1. CDR3 length: 15 amino acids. Germline V gives CDR1 SGHDT, CDR2 YYEEEE. J was trimmed by 5 bases and V by 3 bases; bases with no gene match: 9. The CDR3 region is CASSYVGTGDETQYF. The CDR3 DNA reads TGTGCCAGCAGCTATGTTGGGACAGGCGATGAGACCCAGTACTTC.

This clone was seen a few times. The V and J genes are TRBV19 and TRBJ2-6; D is unresolved. Germline V gives CDR1 LNHDA, CDR2 SQIVND (reference sequence). V lost 7 bases and J lost 2, with 6 bases in between. This CDR3 is 13 amino acids long. CDR3 nucleotides: TGTGCCAGTAACGTTGCTGGGGCCAACGTCCTGACTTTC. Translated: CASNVAGANVLTF.

This clone was counted once. The chain has TRBV30 and TRBJ1-5, with D unclear. The CDR3 contains 15 residues. Germline V CDR1 and CDR2: GTSNPN, SVGIG (reference sequence). Trimming cost V 2 bases and J 2 bases, with 13 bases left between them. Here the CDR3 reads CAWSSAASGNQPQHF. The CDR3 DNA reads TGTGCCTGGAGTTCGGCGGCAAGCGGCAATCAGCCCCAGCATTTT.

The chain couples TRBV6-5 to TRBJ2-5, with D perhaps given as TRBD1 or TRBD2 (6 bases each). V was clipped by 6 bases and J by 1 base, with 12 bases between them. The CDR3 length is 14 residues. The V gene's germline CDR1 is MNHEY and CDR2 SVGAGI. As DNA, the CDR3 is TGTGCCAGCAGCTCAAGGGGGGTCCAAGAGACCCAGTACTTC. Translating it yields CASSSRGVQETQYF.

This clone was detected only once. The chain carries TRBV7-8 and TRBJ1-1, with TRBD1 as a possible D gene (5 bases). Per germline, CDR1 SGHVS and CDR2 FQNEAQ. The CDR3 spans 16 residues. V dropped 8 bases and J dropped 0 bases, with 19 bases sitting between them. The CDR3 region is CASGRNPGGLNTEAFF. The DNA of the CDR3 is TGTGCCAGCGGTCGTAACCCTGGGGGGTTGAACACTGAAGCTTTCTTT.

This chain joins TRBV4-1 and TRBJ2-5; TRBD1 matches at 8 bases. The DNA end favors TRBJ2-7, so the J call may be wrong. The CDR3 extends over 15 amino acids. Germline CDR1 MGHRA, CDR2 YSYEKL. CDR3 loop: CASSQVDRGVDEQYF. The CDR3, as DNA: TGCGCCAGCAGCCAAGTAGACAGGGGTGTGGACGAGCAGTACTTC.

The CDR3 loop reads CASSLLARGRDYNEQFF. The CDR3 region has the DNA TGTGCCAGCAGCTTGTTAGCTCGCGGGAGAGACTACAATGAGCAGTTCTTC. The chain carries TRBV5-4 and TRBJ2-1; 7 bases line up with TRBD2. The CDR3 has 17 residues. V lost 1 base, J lost 3 bases, and 10 bases stayed unmatched. Per germline, CDR1 SGHNT and CDR2 YYREEE (reference sequence).

The gene calls are TRBV11-3 and TRBJ1-5, with D perhaps TRBD1 (6 bases). Trimming shortened V by 5 bases and J by 2 bases, and 10 bases separated the two germline ends. Germline CDR1 reads SGHNT; CDR2 reads YENEEA. There are 14 residues in the CDR3. Here the CDR3 reads CASSIRQGNQPQHF. CDR3 coding DNA: TGTGCCAGCAGCATAAGACAGGGCAATCAGCCCCAGCATTTT.